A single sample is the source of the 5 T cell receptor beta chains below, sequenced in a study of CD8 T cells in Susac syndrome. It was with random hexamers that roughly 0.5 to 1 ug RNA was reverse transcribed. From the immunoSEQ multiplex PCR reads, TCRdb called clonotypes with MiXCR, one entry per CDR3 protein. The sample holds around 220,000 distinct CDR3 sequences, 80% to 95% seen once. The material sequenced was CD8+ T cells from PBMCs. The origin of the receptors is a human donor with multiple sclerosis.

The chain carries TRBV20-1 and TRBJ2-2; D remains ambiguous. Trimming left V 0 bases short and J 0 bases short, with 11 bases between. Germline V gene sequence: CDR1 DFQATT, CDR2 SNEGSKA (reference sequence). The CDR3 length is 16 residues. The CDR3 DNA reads TGCAGTGCTAGAGATCGTCTGGGTGCGAACACCGGGGAGCTGTTTTTT. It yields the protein CSARDRLGANTGELFF.

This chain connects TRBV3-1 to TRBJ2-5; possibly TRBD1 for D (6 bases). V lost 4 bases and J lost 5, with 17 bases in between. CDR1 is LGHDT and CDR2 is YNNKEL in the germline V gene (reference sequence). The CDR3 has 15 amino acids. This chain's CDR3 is CASSPRDTDSETQYF. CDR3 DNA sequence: TGTGCCAGCAGCCCCCGGGACACTGATTCGGAGACCCAGTACTTC.

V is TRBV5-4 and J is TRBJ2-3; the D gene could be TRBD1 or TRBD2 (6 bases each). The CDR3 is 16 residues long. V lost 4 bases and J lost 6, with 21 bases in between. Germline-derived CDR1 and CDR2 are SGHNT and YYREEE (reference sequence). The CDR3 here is CASSPKGGLYLDTQYF. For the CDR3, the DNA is TGTGCCAGCAGCCCTAAGGGGGGTTTATATCTCGATACGCAGTATTTT. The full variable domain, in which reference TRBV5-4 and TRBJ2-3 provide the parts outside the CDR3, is ETGVTQSPTHLIKTRGQQVTLRCSSQSGHNTVSWYQQALGQGPQFIFQYYREEENGRGNFPPRFSGLQFPNYSSELNVNALELDDSALYLCASSPKGGLYLDTQYFGPGTRLTVL.

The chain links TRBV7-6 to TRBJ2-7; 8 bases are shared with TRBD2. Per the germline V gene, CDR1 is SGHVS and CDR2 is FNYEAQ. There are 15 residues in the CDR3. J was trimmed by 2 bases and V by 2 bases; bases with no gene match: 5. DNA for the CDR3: TGTGCCAGCAGCTTATCCGGCGGGGGGACCTACGAGCAGTACTTC. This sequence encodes CASSLSGGGTYEQYF.

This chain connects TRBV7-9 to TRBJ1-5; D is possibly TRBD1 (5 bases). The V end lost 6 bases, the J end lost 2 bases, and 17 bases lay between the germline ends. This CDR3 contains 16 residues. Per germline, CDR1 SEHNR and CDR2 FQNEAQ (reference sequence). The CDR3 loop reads CASSSTREGGNQPQHF. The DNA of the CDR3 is TGTGCCAGCAGTTCGACCAGGGAAGGAGGCAATCAGCCCCAGCATTTT. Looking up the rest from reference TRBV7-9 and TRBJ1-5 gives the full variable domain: DTGVSQNPRHKITKRGQNVTFRCDPISEHNRLYWYRQTLGQGPEFLTYFQNEAQLEKSRLLSDRFSAERPKGSFSTLEIQRTEQGDSAMYLCASSSTREGGNQPQHFGDGTRLSIL.